The 18 T cell receptor beta chains below all came from one sample that was sequenced in a study of early T cells in non-severe SARS-CoV-2 infection. TCRdb reprocessed the 5' RACE reads via MiXCR and lists one record per CDR3 protein. This sample yields tens of thousands of distinct CDR3 sequences, of which 6.2% are seen a single time; 6% to 8.5% belongs to the top ten. The specimen was whole blood, collected at baseline. These receptors were collected from an adult who was a healthcare worker with PCR-confirmed SARS-CoV-2 infection or an uninfected control (not recorded which).

This clonotype was counted many times. The V call is TRBV20-1, the J call TRBJ2-1, with a possible D match to TRBD1 (6 bases). The ends were cut back, 4 bases at V and 0 bases at J, with 10 bases in the middle. Looked up from germline, CDR1 is DFQATT and CDR2 is SNEGSKA (reference sequence). The CDR3 has 14 amino acids. The DNA for the CDR3 is TGCAGTGCTATAAACAGGGACTCCTACAATGAGCAGTTCTTC. Amino acids: CSAINRDSYNEQFF.

The V call is TRBV11-2, the J call TRBJ2-3; tentative D call: TRBD1 (7 bases). The CDR3 has 15 amino acids. Per the germline V gene, CDR1 is SGHAT and CDR2 is FQNNGV. V was cut by 5 bases and J by 4 bases, with 16 bases left in between. The CDR3, as DNA: TGTGCCAGCAGCAACAGGGGAGGCCTATCAGATACGCAGTATTTT. Protein product: CASSNRGGLSDTQYF.

This clonotype is large. V usage is TRBV12-3 or TRBV12-4 and J usage is TRBJ1-3; D not resolved. The V and J ends lost 6 bases and 0 bases respectively, with 15 bases between them. The CDR3 runs to 16 residues. Written as DNA, the CDR3 is TGTGCCAGCAGAATACCCGGACGGTTCTCTGGAAACACCATATATTTT. Its translation: CASRIPGRFSGNTIYF.

The chain has TRBV4-2 and TRBJ1-5, with 7 nucleotides matching TRBD1. The CDR3 contains 14 residues. Germline V gives CDR1 LGHNA, CDR2 YNFKEQ. Trimming removed 4 bases from V and 5 bases from J; junction bases left unmatched: 5. CDR3 bases: TGTGCCAGCAGCCTCCGGGACAGAGATCAGCCCCAGCATTTT. This sequence encodes CASSLRDRDQPQHF.

This clonotype was found a few times. The gene calls are TRBV7-9 and TRBJ1-4; D perhaps matches TRBD1 (5 bases). The germline gives CDR1 SEHNR, CDR2 FQNEAQ (reference sequence). The CDR3 is made up of 15 amino acids. V lost 8 bases, J lost 0 bases, and 13 bases lay in between. The CDR3 region is CASGEGRATNEKLFF. The CDR3 nucleotides are TGTGCCAGCGGTGAGGGGAGAGCAACTAATGAAAAACTGTTTTTT.

This clonotype has ten or more counts. The V call is TRBV6-2 or TRBV6-3, the J call TRBJ2-7; D perhaps matches TRBD1 (6 bases). CDR3 length equals 14 residues. Per the germline V gene, CDR1 is MNHEY and CDR2 is SVGEGT. Between the trimmed V and J ends, which lost 5 bases and 2 bases, there was a span of 13 bases. The CDR3 protein is CASSRTVLPYEQYF. Here the CDR3 DNA reads TGTGCCAGCAGTCGGACAGTCCTTCCCTACGAGCAGTACTTC.

As regards this clonotype: Just one base apart from a much larger clone, this may be a read error. This chain uses TRBV6-2 or TRBV6-3 with TRBJ2-1, with D unclear. Germline V gives CDR1 MNHEY, CDR2 SVGEGT. The CDR3 length is 15 residues. In DNA form, the CDR3 reads TGTACCAGCAGTTACGGCTCAGGAGCCAACAATGAGCAGTTCTTC. It encodes CTSSYGSGANNEQFF.

This clonotype was recorded a few times. CDR3 loop: CASTLGQNYEQYF. CDR3 sequence (DNA): TGTGCCAGCACCCTGGGGCAGAACTACGAGCAGTACTTC. The chain links TRBV28 to TRBJ2-7; a possible D gene is TRBD1 (5 bases). Germline V lookup: CDR1 MDHEN, CDR2 SYDVKM. V lost 7 bases to trimming and J lost 3 bases, with 13 bases between them. The CDR3 extends over 13 amino acids.

This clonotype was counted only a few times. This chain uses TRBV7-3 with TRBJ2-7, with D unclear. CDR3 length: 14 amino acids. Germline assignment: CDR1 SGHTA and CDR2 FQGTGA. Trimming took off 5 bases at V and 2 bases at J, with 13 bases between the two ends. The chain's CDR3 is CASSPDSSTYEQYF. CDR3 nucleotides: TGTGCCAGCAGCCCTGACTCTTCGACCTACGAGCAGTACTTC.

A few counts support this clonotype. This sequence joins TRBV19 and TRBJ2-1; 8 bases line up with TRBD1. CDR3 size: 14 residues. V lost 3 bases, J lost 7 bases, and 5 bases stayed unmatched. Germline lookup yields CDR1 LNHDA and CDR2 SQIVND (reference sequence). This chain's CDR3 is CASSIDRGRNEQFF. In DNA, the CDR3 is TGTGCCAGTAGTATCGACAGGGGCAGGAATGAGCAGTTCTTC.

In its sample, this clonotype was seen a few times. J is TRBJ2-3 and V is TRBV7-6; TRBD2 matches at 13 bases. Germline V gives CDR1 SGHVS, CDR2 FNYEAQ. The CDR3 sequence is 19 residues long. J gave up 0 bases and V 5 bases, and 11 bases lay outside the gene matches. CDR3 sequence reads: CASSPGGLAGLLSTDTQYF. The CDR3 DNA follows: TGTGCCAGCAGCCCGGGGGGACTAGCGGGACTCCTTAGCACAGATACGCAGTATTTT.

A word on this clonotype: The final CDR3 position lacks the conserved phenylalanine or tryptophan, pointing to a likely read error. This sequence joins TRBV5-1 and TRBJ2-1; a weak D match, TRBD1 (5 bases). There are 13 residues in the CDR3. CDR1 is SGHRS, CDR2 YFSETQ, per germline. V was pared by 4 bases and J by 4 bases, with 9 bases between. The CDR3 DNA follows: TGCGCCAGCAGCCTACAGGATTACAATGAGCAGTTCTCC. It specifies CASSLQDYNEQFS.

This clonotype turned up a few times. V gene TRBV16 combines with J gene TRBJ1-2; D remains ambiguous. Germline loops: CDR1 KGHSY, CDR2 FQNENV. The V and J ends lost 3 bases and 5 bases respectively, with 7 bases between them. This CDR3 comprises 12 residues. For the CDR3, the DNA is TGTGCCAGCAGCCATTCCCCTTATGGCTACACCTTC. Residues: CASSHSPYGYTF.

This clonotype was seen many times. Here the CDR3 DNA reads TGTGCCAGTAGTTACTCCGGGAACTACGAGCAGTACTTC. Translating it yields CASSYSGNYEQYF. The chain joins TRBV19 to TRBJ2-7; maybe TRBD2 (5 bases). CDR3 length: 13 residues. CDR1 is LNHDA, CDR2 SQIVND, per germline (reference sequence). V dropped 5 bases and J dropped 3 bases, with 11 bases sitting between them.

Comment on this clonotype: A single base separates this from a much larger clone, so it may be a read error. The J gene is TRBJ2-7, the V gene TRBV20-1; TRBD1 matches at 10 bases. Germline V gene sequence: CDR1 DFQATT, CDR2 SNEGSKA (reference sequence). V trimming: 6 bases; J trimming: 6 bases; junction bases outside the gene matches: 5. The CDR3 is 12 amino acids. CDR3 in amino acids: CSAPTGGCEQYF. The CDR3 DNA sequence: TGCAGTGCCCCGACAGGGGGCTGCGAGCAGTACTTC.

There are many counts of this clonotype. The chain links TRBV5-1 to TRBJ1-1; the D is unclear. Trimming took 0 bases from V and 1 from J, leaving 7 bases between them. CDR3 size: 14 residues. Germline-derived CDR1 and CDR2 are SGHRS and YFSETQ. The CDR3 DNA sequence: TGCGCCAGCAGCTTGGCTGGTGGGAACACTGAAGCTTTCTTT. It is translated as CASSLAGGNTEAFF.

This clonotype came up many times. The junction departs from germline at one end; a sequencing error may be responsible. The V call is TRBV11-1, the J call TRBJ2-1; D not certain. Per the germline V gene, CDR1 is SGHAT and CDR2 is FQDESV (reference sequence). This CDR3 comprises 14 residues. The CDR3 loop is CASSLVGIHNEQFF. For the CDR3, the DNA is TGTGCCAGCAGTTTAGTTGGGATCCACAATGAGCAGTTCTTC. The variable domain in full, completed from reference TRBV11-1 and TRBJ2-1, reads EAEVAQSPRYKITEKSQAVAFWCDPISGHATLYWYRQILGQGPELLVQFQDESVVDDSQLPKDRFSAERLKGVDSTLKIQPAELGDSAMYLCASSLVGIHNEQFFGPGTRLTVL.

This rearrangement joins TRBV3-1 to TRBJ2-5; maybe TRBD2 (5 bases). The length of the CDR3 is 14 residues. Trimming took 3 bases from V and 0 from J, leaving 8 bases between them. Per germline, CDR1 LGHDT and CDR2 YNNKEL (reference sequence). Here the CDR3 DNA reads TGTGCCAGCAGCCATTCCGGGAACCAAGAGACCCAGTACTTC. It yields the protein CASSHSGNQETQYF.